The sequence of this T cell receptor beta chain was determined in a study of blood T cells in healthy people across ages. Study-level findings and limits: Age showed a roughly linear inverse relationship with TCR beta diversity per million T cells.

The V gene lost 3 bases and the J gene lost 2 bases, with 11 bases spanning the gap. This CDR3 comprises 14 residues. Germline loops: CDR1 DFQATT, CDR2 SNEGSKA (reference sequence). The individuals who served as donors were healthy Caucasians living in Russia, aged roughly 6 to 100. This clonotype occurred a few times. What it binds is not known. Next came a second PCR, run for about 7 to 12 cycles, which used a sample-barcoded 5' primer along with a J-beta primer mix. A single record per CDR3 protein comes from TCRdb applying MiXCR to the 5' RACE reads. The table has about 1.7 million distinct CDR3 sequences, roughly 27% seen once.

The chain employs TRBV20-1 and TRBJ1-5; D gene uncertain. This sequence originates from a woman in her twenties or thirties in good health. Sequences were obtained from blood. The CDR3 sequence is CSARPAGGNQPQHF. The CDR3, as DNA: TGCAGTGCTAGGCCCGCCGGAGGCAATCAGCCCCAGCATTTT.